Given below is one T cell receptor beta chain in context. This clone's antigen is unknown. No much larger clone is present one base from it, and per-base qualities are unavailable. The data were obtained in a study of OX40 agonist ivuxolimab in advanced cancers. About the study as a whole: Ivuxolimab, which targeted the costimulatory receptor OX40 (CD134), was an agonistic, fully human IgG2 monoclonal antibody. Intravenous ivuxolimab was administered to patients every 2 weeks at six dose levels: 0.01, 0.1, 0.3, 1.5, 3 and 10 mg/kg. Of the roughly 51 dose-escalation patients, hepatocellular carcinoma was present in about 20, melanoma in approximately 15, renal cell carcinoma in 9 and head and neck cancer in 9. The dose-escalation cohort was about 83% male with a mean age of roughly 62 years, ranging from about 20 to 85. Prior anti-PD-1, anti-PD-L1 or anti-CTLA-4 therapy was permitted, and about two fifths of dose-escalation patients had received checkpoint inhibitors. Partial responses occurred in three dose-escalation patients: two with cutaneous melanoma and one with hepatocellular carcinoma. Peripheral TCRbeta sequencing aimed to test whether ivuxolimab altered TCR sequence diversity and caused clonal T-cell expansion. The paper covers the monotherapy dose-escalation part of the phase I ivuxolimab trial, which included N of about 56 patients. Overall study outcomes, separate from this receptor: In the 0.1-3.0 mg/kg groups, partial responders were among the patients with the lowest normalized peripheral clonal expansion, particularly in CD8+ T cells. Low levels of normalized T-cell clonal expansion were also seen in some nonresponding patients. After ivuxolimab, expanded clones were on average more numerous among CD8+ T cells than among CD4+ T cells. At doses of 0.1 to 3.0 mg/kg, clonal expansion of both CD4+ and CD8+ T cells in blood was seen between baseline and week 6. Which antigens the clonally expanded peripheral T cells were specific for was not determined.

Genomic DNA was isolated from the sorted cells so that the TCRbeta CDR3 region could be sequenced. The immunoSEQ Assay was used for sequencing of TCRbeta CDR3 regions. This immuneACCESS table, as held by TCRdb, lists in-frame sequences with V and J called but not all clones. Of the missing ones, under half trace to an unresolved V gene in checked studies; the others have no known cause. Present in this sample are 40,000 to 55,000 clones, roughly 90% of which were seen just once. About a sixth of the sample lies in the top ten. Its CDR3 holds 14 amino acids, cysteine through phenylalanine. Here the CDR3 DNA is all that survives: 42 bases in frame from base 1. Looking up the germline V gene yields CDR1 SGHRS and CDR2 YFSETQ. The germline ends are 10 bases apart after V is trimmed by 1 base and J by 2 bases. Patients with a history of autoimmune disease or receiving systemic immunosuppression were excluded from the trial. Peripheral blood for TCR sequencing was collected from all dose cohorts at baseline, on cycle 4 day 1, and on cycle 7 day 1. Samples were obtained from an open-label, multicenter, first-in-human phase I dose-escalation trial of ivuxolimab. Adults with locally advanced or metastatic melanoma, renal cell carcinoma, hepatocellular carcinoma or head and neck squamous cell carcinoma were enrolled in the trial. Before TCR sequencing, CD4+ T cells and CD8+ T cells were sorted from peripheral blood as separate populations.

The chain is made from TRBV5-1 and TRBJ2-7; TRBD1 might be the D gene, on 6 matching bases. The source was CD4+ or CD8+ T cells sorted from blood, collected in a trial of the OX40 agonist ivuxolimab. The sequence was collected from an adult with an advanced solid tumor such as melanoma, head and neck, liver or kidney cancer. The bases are TGCGCCAGCAGCTTGTCTCGGACAGCCTACGAGCAGTACTTC. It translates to CASSLSRTAYEQYF.